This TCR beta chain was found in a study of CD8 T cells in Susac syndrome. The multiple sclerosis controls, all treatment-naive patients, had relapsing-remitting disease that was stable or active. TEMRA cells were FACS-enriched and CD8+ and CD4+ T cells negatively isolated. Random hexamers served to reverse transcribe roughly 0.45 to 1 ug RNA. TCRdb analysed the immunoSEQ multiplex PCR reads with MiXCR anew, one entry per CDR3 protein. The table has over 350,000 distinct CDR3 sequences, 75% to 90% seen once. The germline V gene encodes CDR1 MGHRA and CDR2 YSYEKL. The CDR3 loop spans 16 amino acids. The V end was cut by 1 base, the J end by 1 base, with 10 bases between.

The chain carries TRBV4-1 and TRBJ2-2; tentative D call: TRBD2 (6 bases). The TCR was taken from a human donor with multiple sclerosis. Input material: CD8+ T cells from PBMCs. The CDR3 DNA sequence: TGCGCCAGCAGCCAAGCATGGGGACTGAACACCGGGGAGCTGTTTTTT. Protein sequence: CASSQAWGLNTGELFF.